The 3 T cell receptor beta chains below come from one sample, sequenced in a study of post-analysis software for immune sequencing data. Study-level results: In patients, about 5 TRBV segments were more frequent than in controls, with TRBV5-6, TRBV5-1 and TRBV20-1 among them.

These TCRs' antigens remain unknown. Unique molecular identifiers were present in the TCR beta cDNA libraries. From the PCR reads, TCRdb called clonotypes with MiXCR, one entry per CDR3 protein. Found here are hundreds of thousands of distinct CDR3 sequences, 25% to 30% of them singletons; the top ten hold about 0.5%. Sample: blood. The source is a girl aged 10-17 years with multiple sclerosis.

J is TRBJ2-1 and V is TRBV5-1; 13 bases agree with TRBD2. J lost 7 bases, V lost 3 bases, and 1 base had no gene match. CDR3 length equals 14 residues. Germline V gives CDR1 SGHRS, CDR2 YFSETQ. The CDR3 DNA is TGCGCCAGCAGCTGGGGACTAGCGGGAAATGAGCAGTTCTTC. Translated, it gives CASSWGLAGNEQFF.

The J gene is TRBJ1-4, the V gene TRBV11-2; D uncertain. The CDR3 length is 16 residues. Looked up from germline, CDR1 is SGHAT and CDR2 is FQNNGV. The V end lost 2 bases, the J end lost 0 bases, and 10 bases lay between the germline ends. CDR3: CASSLRGIATNEKLFF. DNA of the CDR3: TGTGCCAGCAGCTTAAGAGGGATTGCAACTAATGAAAAACTGTTTTTT.

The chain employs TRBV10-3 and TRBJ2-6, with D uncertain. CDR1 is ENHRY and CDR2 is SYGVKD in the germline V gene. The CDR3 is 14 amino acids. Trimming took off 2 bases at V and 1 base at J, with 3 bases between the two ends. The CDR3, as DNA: TGTGCCATCAGTGAGGAGTCTGGGGCCAACGTCCTGACTTTC. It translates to CAISEESGANVLTF.